These 2 T cell receptor beta chains share one sample of origin, sequenced in a study of response to subunit inactivated influenza vaccine. TCRdb re-called the RT-PCR reads through MiXCR, storing one row per CDR3 protein. This table has about 160,000 distinct CDR3 sequences, 9.5% to 13% appearing once. The sample here was non-naive T cells sorted from PBMCs, taken 40 to 50 days after vaccination. These receptor sequences come from a man between 45 and 60 years old who received an inactivated influenza vaccine.

Only a few counts were recorded for this clonotype. The chain uses TRBV4-3 and TRBJ2-7; D unclear. From germline, CDR1 is LGHNA and CDR2 YSLEER. Trimming took 2 bases from V and 0 from J, leaving 11 bases between them. This CDR3 has 15 residues. CDR3 in amino acids: CASSQWDGSSYEQYF. The CDR3 DNA sequence: TGCGCCAGCAGCCAATGGGATGGAAGCTCCTACGAGCAGTACTTC.

The rearrangement joins TRBV7-2 to TRBJ2-1; 14 nucleotides align to TRBD2. Per germline, CDR1 SGHTA and CDR2 FQGNSA. The CDR3 covers 14 residues. Trimming at V came to 5 bases and at J to 8 bases, leaving 2 bases not matched to a gene. In DNA form, the CDR3 reads TGTGCCAGCAGCCGGACTAGCGGGGGGTATGAGCAGTTCTTC. Its protein product is CASSRTSGGYEQFF.